This TCR beta chain was sequenced during a study of human T cells and chemical hapten exposure. Looking at the study overall: Patch tests delivered 0.01% DPC to the upper back and were evaluated at 6 days.

Study-wide results and limits: The presence of alopecia in the donors means their immune response may differ from healthy people's. The formation of large CDR3 similarity clusters by expanded TCRs significantly exceeded that of controls.

Indicated time point: patch test 1, 2 weeks after DPC sensitization. The treatment here: therapeutic diphenylcyclopropenone sensitization with weekly scalp DPC. Only a few counts were recorded for this clonotype. Its target is unknown. CDR3 length: 14 amino acids. Germline V lookup: CDR1 MNHEY, CDR2 SMNVEV (reference sequence). V lost 3 bases and J 6 bases, leaving 13 bases between the germline ends. TCRdb re-derived calls from the RACE reads in MiXCR, one entry per CDR3 protein. The repertoire consists of under 450,000 distinct CDR3 sequences, with 4.8% occurring once and the leading ten covering under 2.5%.

The material sequenced was whole blood, taken in connection with sensitization to the hapten diphenylcyclopropenone (DPC). V is TRBV27 and J is TRBJ2-3; D gene ambiguous. The clonotype comes from a woman between 45 and 60 years old with alopecia areata. Some clones in this sample may be carry-over from other donors' samples. CDR3 in DNA: TGTGCCAGCAGTTTGTTGTCATTCGGGGATACGCAGTATTTT. It translates to CASSLLSFGDTQYF.